The present TCR beta chain was sequenced within a study of T cell responses to AZD1222 COVID-19 vaccine. Whole-study results and caveats: When two AZD1222 doses had been given, Spike-specific TCR breadth and depth rose. Spike regions recognized by vaccine-associated CD4 TCRs spanned the protein, led by 160-218 and 743-854. Only 5 or 6 individuals given AZD1222 were seropositive at baseline.

Germline V gives CDR1 SGHNT, CDR2 YYREEE (reference sequence). Between the trimmed V and J ends, which lost 4 bases and 5 bases, there was a span of 19 bases. The CDR3 totals 16 residues. Only in-frame clones appear in the TCRdb table, and some are missing; sequencing was by immunoSEQ multiplex PCR. The repertoire holds about 94,000 clones, with around 85% as singletons. In its sample, this clone was seen once. What it binds is unknown. The sample in question was peripheral blood, obtained 28 days after the second AZD1222 dose. This chain joins TRBV5-4 and TRBJ2-1, with D perhaps TRBD1 (8 bases). The sequence derives from an adult who received the AZD1222 COVID-19 vaccine. The chain's CDR3 is CASSTGGQGANNEQFF. In nucleotides, the CDR3 is TGTGCCAGCAGCACGGGAGGACAGGGAGCGAACAATGAGCAGTTCTTC.